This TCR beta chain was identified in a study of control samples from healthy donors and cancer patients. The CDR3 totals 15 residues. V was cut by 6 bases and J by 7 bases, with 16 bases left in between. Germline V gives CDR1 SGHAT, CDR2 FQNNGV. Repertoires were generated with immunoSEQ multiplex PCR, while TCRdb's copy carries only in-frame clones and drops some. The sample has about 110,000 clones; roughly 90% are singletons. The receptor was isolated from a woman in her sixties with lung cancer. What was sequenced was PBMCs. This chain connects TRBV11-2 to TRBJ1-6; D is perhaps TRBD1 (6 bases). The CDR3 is CASSPIGGRNSPLHF. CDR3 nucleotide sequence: TGTGCCAGCAGTCCCATAGGGGGTAGGAATTCACCCCTCCACTTT.